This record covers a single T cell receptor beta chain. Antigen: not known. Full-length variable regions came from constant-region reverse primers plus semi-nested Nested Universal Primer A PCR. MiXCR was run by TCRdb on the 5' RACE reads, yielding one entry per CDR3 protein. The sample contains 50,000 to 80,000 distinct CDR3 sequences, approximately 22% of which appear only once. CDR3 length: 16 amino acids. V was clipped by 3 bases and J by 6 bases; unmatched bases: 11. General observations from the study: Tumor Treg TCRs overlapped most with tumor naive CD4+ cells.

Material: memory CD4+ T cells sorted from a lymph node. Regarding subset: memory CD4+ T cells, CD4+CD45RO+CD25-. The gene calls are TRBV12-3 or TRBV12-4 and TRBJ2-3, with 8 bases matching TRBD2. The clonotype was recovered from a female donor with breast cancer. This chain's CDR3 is CASSFAAGDTSDTQYF. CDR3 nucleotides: TGTGCCAGCAGTTTTGCAGCGGGAGATACCTCCGATACGCAGTATTTT.